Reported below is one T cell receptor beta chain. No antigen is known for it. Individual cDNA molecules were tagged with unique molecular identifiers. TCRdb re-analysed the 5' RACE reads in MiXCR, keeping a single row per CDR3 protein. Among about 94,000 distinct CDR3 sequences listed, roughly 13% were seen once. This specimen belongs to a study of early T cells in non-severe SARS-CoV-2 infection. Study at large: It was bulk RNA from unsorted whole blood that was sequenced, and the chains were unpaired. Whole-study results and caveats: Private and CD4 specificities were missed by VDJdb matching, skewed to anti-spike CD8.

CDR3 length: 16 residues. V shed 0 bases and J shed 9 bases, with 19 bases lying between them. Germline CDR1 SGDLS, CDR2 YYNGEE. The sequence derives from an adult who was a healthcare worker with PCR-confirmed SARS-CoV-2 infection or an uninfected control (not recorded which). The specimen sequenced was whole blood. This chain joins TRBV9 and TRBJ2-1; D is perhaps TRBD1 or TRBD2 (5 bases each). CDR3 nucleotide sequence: TGTGCCAGCAGCGTAGATACAGGAATTTATGGGGGTGAGCAGTTCTTC. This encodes CASSVDTGIYGGEQFF.